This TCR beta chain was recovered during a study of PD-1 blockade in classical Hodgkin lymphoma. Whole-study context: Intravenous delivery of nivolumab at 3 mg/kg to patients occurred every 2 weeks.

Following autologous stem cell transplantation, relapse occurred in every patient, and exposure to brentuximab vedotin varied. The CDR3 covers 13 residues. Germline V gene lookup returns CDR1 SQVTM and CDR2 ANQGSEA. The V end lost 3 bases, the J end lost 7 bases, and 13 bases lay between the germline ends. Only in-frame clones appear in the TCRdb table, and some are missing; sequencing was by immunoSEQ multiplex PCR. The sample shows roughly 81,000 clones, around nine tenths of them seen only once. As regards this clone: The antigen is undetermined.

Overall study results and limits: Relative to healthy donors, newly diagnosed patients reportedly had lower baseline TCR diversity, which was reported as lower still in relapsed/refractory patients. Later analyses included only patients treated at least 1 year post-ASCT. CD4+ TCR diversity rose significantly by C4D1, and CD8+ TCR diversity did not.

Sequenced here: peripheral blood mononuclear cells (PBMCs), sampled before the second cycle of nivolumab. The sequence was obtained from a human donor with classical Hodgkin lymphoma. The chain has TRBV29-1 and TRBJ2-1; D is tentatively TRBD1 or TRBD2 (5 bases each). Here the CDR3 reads CSVESYGGNEQFF. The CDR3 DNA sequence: TGCAGCGTTGAGAGTTATGGGGGAAATGAGCAGTTCTTC.